These 8 T cell receptor beta chains were sequenced from one sample in a study of spatial heterogeneity in lung cancer (dated by TCRdb to 2018 to 2020). The library was obtained by 5' RACE. For sequencing, a NextSeq 500 was employed. In-frame beta chains were kept once TCRdb had trimmed the public reads at Q25 with fastp and called clones with MiXCR. Each entry is one CDR3 protein sequence, shown with its most common DNA and genes. Across this sample there are around 89,000 distinct CDR3 sequences, with less than 15% seen only once. The ten largest make up about two fifths of the sample. Sample time point, as interpreted from the label and publication: sample taken at primary tumor resection. The sequencing here drew on PBMCs, taken at surgery. The receptors stem from a male donor with early-stage non-small cell lung cancer.

There are many counts of this clonotype. The chain combines TRBV7-9 with TRBJ2-1; either TRBD1 or TRBD2 may fit D (5 bases each). Per germline, CDR1 SEHNR and CDR2 FQNEAQ (reference sequence). The CDR3 is 16 residues long. Trimming took 2 bases from V and 4 from J, leaving 15 bases between them. In nucleotides, the CDR3 is TGTGCCAGCAGCTTATCCCGTCAGGGAGCTTACAATGAGCAGTTCTTC. The encoded protein is CASSLSRQGAYNEQFF.

This clonotype was seen repeatedly, ten times or more. J is TRBJ2-7 and V is TRBV11-2; no firm D call. The CDR3 totals 14 residues. Germline loops: CDR1 SGHAT, CDR2 FQNNGV. V shed 5 bases and J shed 2 bases, with 13 bases lying between them. In DNA, the CDR3 is TGTGCCAGCAGCCAAACGTTTGGGGCCTACGAGCAGTACTTC. Translation: CASSQTFGAYEQYF.

The chain has TRBV11-3 and TRBJ1-1, with unresolved D. The germline V gene has CDR1 SGHNT and CDR2 YENEEA. V was shortened by 3 bases and J by 5 bases, with 10 bases between the two germline ends. The CDR3 has 13 residues. The CDR3 is CASSFIGGTEAFF. The DNA for the CDR3 is TGTGCCAGCAGCTTCATCGGAGGGACTGAAGCTTTCTTT.

This clonotype was counted only a few times. V is TRBV20-1 and J is TRBJ1-6; no firm D call. Germline-derived CDR1 and CDR2 are DFQATT and SNEGSKA (reference sequence). V lost 3 bases to trimming and J lost 4 bases, with 13 bases between them. The CDR3 is 15 residues long. Here the CDR3 DNA reads TGCAGTGCTAGGGAGCCGCCTCGGTATAATTCACCCCTCCACTTT. It codes for CSAREPPRYNSPLHF.

This clonotype was observed a few times. J is TRBJ1-1 and V is TRBV9; TRBD1 might be the D (5 bases). The V end lost 0 bases, the J end lost 3 bases, and 6 bases lay between the germline ends. Germline V CDR1 and CDR2: SGDLS, YYNGEE. This CDR3 region has 13 residues. The CDR3 spells CASSVGGDTEAFF. Written as DNA, the CDR3 is TGTGCCAGCAGCGTAGGAGGGGACACTGAAGCTTTCTTT.

In its sample, this clonotype was seen a few times. The chain couples TRBV6-1 to TRBJ2-3; no definite D call. The V end lost 0 bases, the J end lost 2 bases, and 9 bases lay between the germline ends. The CDR3 contains 15 residues. Germline-derived CDR1 and CDR2 are MNHNS and SASEGT. CDR3 DNA sequence: TGTGCCAGCAGTGAAGCCCCTCAGGCCACAGATACGCAGTATTTT. As protein: CASSEAPQATDTQYF.

The J gene is TRBJ2-5, the V gene TRBV10-3, with 8 nucleotides matching TRBD1. The CDR3 is 16 residues long. Germline CDR1 reads ENHRY; CDR2 reads SYGVKD. The J segment lost 2 bases and the V segment lost 2 bases, leaving 7 bases of the junction unmatched. CDR3 protein: CAISEPQTGAQETQYF. Written as DNA, the CDR3 is TGTGCCATCAGTGAGCCCCAGACAGGGGCGCAAGAGACCCAGTACTTC.

This clonotype was counted ten times or more. This rearrangement joins TRBV21-1 to TRBJ1-2; the DNA was not compared with TRBD1, the D call given in the table. TRBV21-1 is an annotated pseudogene. This CDR3 has 14 residues. The CDR3, as DNA: TGTGCCAGCAGCAAAGGAAGGGACGACTATGGCTACACCTTC. It is translated as CASSKGRDDYGYTF.